The 22 T cell receptor beta chains listed next were all sequenced from one sample in a study of CD8+ T cells in alopecia areata. cDNA reverse transcribed from extracted RNA served as the sequencing template. Profiling relied on immunoSEQ multiplex PCR, and the TCRdb table lists in-frame clones only, not all of them. The table has more than 100,000 clones, 45% to 60% seen once. The material was CD4+ T cells sorted from blood, obtained at week 0. These receptors all come from a human donor with alopecia areata.

This chain links TRBV5-1 with TRBJ1-1; D remains unclear. The CDR3 totals 13 residues. Trimming removed 2 bases from V and 5 bases from J, with 10 bases in between. CDR1 SGHRS and CDR2 YFSETQ come from the germline V gene. As DNA, the CDR3 is TGCGCCAGCAGCTTCGGACTTAGTACTGAAGCTTTCTTT. Its translation is CASSFGLSTEAFF.

The chain couples TRBV11-2 to TRBJ2-7; the match to TRBD2 covers 7 bases. CDR1 is SGHAT and CDR2 is FQNNGV in the germline V gene. Trimming removed 10 bases from V and 0 bases from J; junction bases left unmatched: 9. The CDR3 contains 14 residues. The CDR3 DNA reads as TGTGCCACAGGTAGGGGCGGGAGCTCCTACGAGCAGTACTTC. Translating it yields CATGRGGSSYEQYF.

The chain uses TRBV10-3 and TRBJ2-3; D is ambiguous. Trimming cost V 4 bases and J 6 bases, with 11 bases left between them. The CDR3 loop spans 13 amino acids. CDR1 ENHRY and CDR2 SYGVKD come from the germline V gene. DNA for the CDR3: TGTGCCATCAGTGGACGTCTGGGCGATACGCAGTATTTT. This translates into CAISGRLGDTQYF.

This clone was detected only a few times. The chain recombines TRBV19 with TRBJ1-1, with D perhaps TRBD1 (6 bases). The CDR3 length is 14 residues. The germline V gene has CDR1 LNHDA and CDR2 SQIVND (reference sequence). The V end lost 6 bases, the J end lost 1 base, and 12 bases lay between the germline ends. The CDR3 region has the DNA TGTGCCAGTAGGCTACAGGGTGGGAACACTGAAGCTTTCTTT. Protein: CASRLQGGNTEAFF.

This clone has only a few counts. The chain joins TRBV6-6 to TRBJ1-4; D is ambiguous. Trimming left V 4 bases short and J 0 bases short, with 12 bases between. Germline CDR1 and CDR2: MNHNY and SVGAGI (reference sequence). The length of the CDR3 is 16 residues. This CDR3 reads CASSSLSGPTNEKLFF. DNA of the CDR3: TGTGCCAGCAGTTCCCTATCAGGCCCAACTAATGAAAAACTGTTTTTT.

The rearrangement joins TRBV7-2 to TRBJ2-7, with 15 positions matching TRBD2. The CDR3 spans 14 residues. Per germline, CDR1 SGHTA and CDR2 FQGNSA. With 3 bases clipped from V and 6 bases from J, the junction kept 0 bases outside the gene matches. The CDR3 bases are TGTGCCAGCAGCTTGGGACTAGCGGGGGGCGAGCAGTACTTC. Protein: CASSLGLAGGEQYF.

The chain recombines TRBV7-9 with TRBJ2-5; TRBD1 or TRBD2 may be the D gene (5 bases each). V lost 2 bases and J lost 1, with 20 bases in between. Germline V lookup: CDR1 SEHNR, CDR2 FQNEAQ (reference sequence). The CDR3 totals 18 residues. CDR3 DNA: TGTGCCAGCAGCTTAAAAGTTCGGGTGGCAGGGACCCAAGAGACCCAGTACTTC. It specifies CASSLKVRVAGTQETQYF. Complete variable domain (other parts from reference TRBV7-9 and TRBJ2-5): DTGVSQNPRHKITKRGQNVTFRCDPISEHNRLYWYRQTLGQGPEFLTYFQNEAQLEKSRLLSDRFSAERPKGSFSTLEIQRTEQGDSAMYLCASSLKVRVAGTQETQYFGPGTRLLVL.

V is TRBV6-6 and J is TRBJ2-1, with 12 positions matching TRBD1. Germline loops: CDR1 MNHNY, CDR2 SVGAGI (reference sequence). The CDR3 length is 15 residues. J gave up 9 bases and V 6 bases, and 9 bases lay outside the gene matches. The CDR3 region has the DNA TGTGCCAGCAGCCTGGGACAGGGGGCGCAAGGTGAGCAGTTCTTC. Translating it yields CASSLGQGAQGEQFF.

This chain links TRBV7-9 with TRBJ2-3; possible D gene TRBD2, 7 bases. Germline V CDR1 and CDR2: SEHNR, FQNEAQ (reference sequence). Trimming left V 5 bases short and J 14 bases short, with 23 bases between. This CDR3 is built from 14 residues. CDR3 DNA: TGTGCCAGCAGCCCCCGGGGGGCGGGAGACACCCCGTATTTT. Amino acid sequence: CASSPRGAGDTPYF.

This clone was seen a handful of times. This chain joins TRBV4-1 and TRBJ1-6, with D possibly being TRBD1 (6 bases). V dropped 0 bases and J dropped 7 bases, with 10 bases sitting between them. CDR1 and CDR2 (germline): MGHRA, YSYEKL. The CDR3 covers 15 residues. The CDR3 sequence is CASSQEYGQNSPLHF. Written as DNA, the CDR3 is TGCGCCAGCAGCCAAGAATACGGACAGAATTCACCCCTCCACTTT.

This clone was counted ten times or more. The chain has TRBV4-1 and TRBJ1-2; 8 bases are shared with TRBD1. Germline V gives CDR1 MGHRA, CDR2 YSYEKL. CDR3 length: 18 residues. After removal of 1 base from V and 3 bases from J, the junction contained 13 bases not matched to a gene. The CDR3 loop is CASSQGQGANVAYYGYTF. CDR3 in DNA: TGCGCCAGCAGCCAAGGGCAGGGGGCTAACGTGGCTTACTATGGCTACACCTTC.

The genes are TRBV7-8 and TRBJ2-5; TRBD2 is a possible D gene (5 bases). The CDR3 has 13 residues. Between the trimmed V and J ends, which lost 6 bases and 5 bases, there was a span of 13 bases. Looked up from germline, CDR1 is SGHVS and CDR2 is FQNEAQ. CDR3 bases: TGTGCCAGCAGTCCCCGAGGCGGGGAGACCCAGTACTTC. Translated, it gives CASSPRGGETQYF.

The V gene is TRBV23-1, the J gene TRBJ2-5; no definite D call. TRBV23-1 is labeled an ORF, and its function is uncertain. This CDR3 spans 14 amino acids. The V gene lost 4 bases and the J gene lost 2 bases, with 11 bases spanning the gap. The CDR3 sequence is CASSPARGQETQYF. CDR3 sequence (DNA): TGCGCCAGCAGTCCTGCACGAGGACAAGAGACCCAGTACTTC.

This chain links TRBV2 with TRBJ2-1, with D possibly being TRBD1 or TRBD2 (6 bases each). The CDR3 runs to 14 residues. Germline CDR1 and CDR2: SNHLY and FYNNEI. V was trimmed by 6 bases and J by 9 bases, leaving 18 bases between them. The CDR3 loop is CASRAWGALGEQFF. CDR3 DNA: TGTGCCAGCAGAGCCTGGGGGGCTTTGGGTGAGCAGTTCTTC. Using reference TRBV2 and TRBJ2-1 for the parts outside the CDR3, the full variable domain is EPEVTQTPSHQVTQMGQEVILRCVPISNHLYFYWYRQILGQKVEFLVSFYNNEISEKSEIFDDQFSVERPDGSNFTLKIRSTKLEDSAMYFCASRAWGALGEQFFGPGTRLTVL.

The chain couples TRBV9 to TRBJ2-1, with D perhaps TRBD2 (5 bases). Trimming cost V 4 bases and J 2 bases, with 13 bases left between them. Germline assignment: CDR1 SGDLS and CDR2 YYNGEE. The length of the CDR3 is 15 residues. The CDR3 loop reads CASSRAEEAYNEQFF. Here the CDR3 DNA reads TGTGCCAGCAGCCGAGCGGAGGAGGCCTACAATGAGCAGTTCTTC.

The genes are TRBV5-1 and TRBJ2-3; 10 bases agree with TRBD2. The length of the CDR3 is 16 residues. V shed 3 bases and J 1 base; nucleotides not matched to a gene: 5. Germline CDR1 reads SGHRS; CDR2 reads YFSETQ. The CDR3: CASSSGLAVGTDTQYF. Here the CDR3 DNA reads TGCGCCAGCAGCTCTGGACTAGCGGTGGGCACAGATACGCAGTATTTT.

J is TRBJ2-2 and V is TRBV27; no definite D call. The CDR3 totals 12 residues. The germline V and J ends were trimmed by 6 bases and 6 bases, with 8 bases remaining between them. Germline lookup yields CDR1 MNHEY and CDR2 SMNVEV (reference sequence). The DNA of the CDR3 is TGTGCCAGCAGAGGAGTGTCCGGGGAGCTGTTTTTT. Its translation: CASRGVSGELFF.

About this clone itself: This same CDR3 is encoded by further DNA sequences in the sample. The CDR3: CASSRDRGPYEQYF. CDR3 nucleotide sequence: TGTGCCAGCAGCCGCGACAGGGGACCCTACGAGCAGTACTTC. The chain uses TRBV14 and TRBJ2-7; 8 bases match TRBD1. The CDR3 sequence is 14 residues long. Germline loops: CDR1 SGHDN, CDR2 FVKESK. The trim removed 4 bases at V and 2 bases at J, leaving 4 bases unmatched.

This rearrangement joins TRBV28 to TRBJ2-1; 11 bases are shared with TRBD2. Germline V lookup: CDR1 MDHEN, CDR2 SYDVKM. The CDR3 loop spans 16 amino acids. J lost 0 bases, V lost 6 bases, and 4 bases had no gene match. CDR3 sequence: CASRGSGRASYNEQFF. The CDR3 region has the DNA TGTGCCAGCAGGGGTAGCGGGAGGGCCTCCTACAATGAGCAGTTCTTC.

This clone appeared a single time. This chain uses TRBV30 with TRBJ1-5, with a tentative D call TRBD1 (6 bases). Germline-derived CDR1 and CDR2 are GTSNPN and SVGIG (reference sequence). Trimming removed 1 base from V and 0 bases from J, with 10 bases in between. The CDR3 spans 15 residues. The CDR3 here is CAWSGGGVSNQPQHF. The CDR3 DNA sequence: TGTGCCTGGAGTGGAGGGGGGGTTAGCAATCAGCCCCAGCATTTT.

The rearrangement links TRBV19 to TRBJ2-1, with D perhaps given as TRBD1 or TRBD2 (5 bases each). There are 18 residues in the CDR3. Germline CDR1 is LNHDA and CDR2 is SQIVND (reference sequence). Between the trimmed V and J ends, which lost 2 bases and 6 bases, there was a span of 23 bases. The CDR3 sequence: CASSIYIGTHRKINEQFF. In DNA form, the CDR3 reads TGTGCCAGTAGTATATACATTGGGACCCACCGTAAGATCAATGAGCAGTTCTTC.

This chain uses TRBV5-6 with TRBJ2-3; no reliable D call. The CDR3 is 14 amino acids. Germline V lookup: CDR1 SGHDT, CDR2 YYEEEE. The germline V and J ends were trimmed by 2 bases and 4 bases, with 11 bases remaining between them. The CDR3 DNA is TGTGCCAGCAGCTTAAGGGCGGTGGCAGATACGCAGTATTTT. Translating gives CASSLRAVADTQYF. The full variable domain, completed using reference TRBV5-6 and TRBJ2-3, is DAGVTQSPTHLIKTRGQQVTLRCSPKSGHDTVSWYQQALGQGPQFIFQYYEEEERQRGNFPDRFSGHQFPNYSSELNVNALLLGDSALYLCASSLRAVADTQYFGPGTRLTVL.